Each of the 15 T cell receptor beta chains below was sequenced from the same sample in a study of tumor-infiltrating lymphocytes in primary liver carcinoma (dated by TCRdb to 2016 to 2017). This sample was sequenced with an Illumina HiSeq 2500. Starting from about 500 ng total RNA, TCRbeta-specific cDNA was produced by reverse transcription with a constant-region primer and ProtoScript II reverse transcriptase. Construction of the TCRbeta libraries relied on three nested rounds of multiplex PCR, following a slightly modified ARM-PCR procedure. Multiplex TRBV1-TRBV30 forward primers and a Cbeta reverse primer were used in the first two PCR rounds, each of which was run for 10 cycles. TCRdb's own reprocessing of the public reads used fastp at Q25 and MiXCR and kept productive beta chains. Rows with a matching CDR3 protein are joined into one entry that keeps the most common DNA and genes. For this sample there are about 23,000 distinct CDR3 sequences; around 77% appear just once. The top ten constitute more than 30% of the sample.

Without any cell sorting, total RNA and DNA were co-extracted from roughly 18-30 mg of bulk tissue using the AllPrep DNA/RNA mini kit. The specimen sequenced was liver tumor tissue from sampling region 5. The cell subset or site label for this specimen denotes: tumor region T5, tumor centre. These receptor sequences come from a woman in her 30s with primary liver carcinoma and hepatitis B virus infection.

The rearrangement links TRBV29-1 to TRBJ2-5; 7 nucleotides match TRBD2. There are 15 residues in the CDR3. Trimming at V came to 3 bases and at J to 4 bases, leaving 11 bases not matched to a gene. Germline CDR1 is SQVTM and CDR2 is ANQGSEA. CDR3 in DNA: TGCAGCGTTGATTTCATGGGAGGGCCGGCAGAGACCCAGTACTTC. This encodes CSVDFMGGPAETQYF.

This clonotype appeared once. J is TRBJ2-3 and V is TRBV5-6; 7 bases agree with TRBD1. The J call may be in error: the DNA end matches TRBJ1-5 better. Germline V lookup: CDR1 SGHDT, CDR2 YYEEEE. This CDR3 has 16 amino acids. Here the CDR3 reads CASIWTGTESTDTQHF. The CDR3 DNA reads TGTGCCAGCATCTGGACCGGGACAGAGAGCACAGATACGCAGCATTTT.

With regard to this clonotype: Compared with germline, one end of the junction differs, possibly owing to a read error. As DNA, the CDR3 is TGTGCCAGGAGCTTATCCATTGGACTAGCGGGAGGGGTGTACGAGCACTACTTC. It codes for CARSLSIGLAGGVYEHYF. The chain employs TRBV11-2 and TRBJ2-7, with TRBD2 matching over 15 bases. The CDR3 consists of 18 residues. CDR1 SGHAT and CDR2 FQNNGV come from the germline V gene.

Notes on this clonotype: The junction and the germline gene differ at one end; a read error may be behind it. The chain links TRBV4-1 to TRBJ2-1; the match to TRBD2 covers 10 bases. In germline, CDR1 is MGHRA, CDR2 YSYEKL. This CDR3 comprises 15 residues. The CDR3 protein is CASSQDSLAGDEHFF. The CDR3 nucleotides are TGCGCCAGCAGCCAAGATAGTCTAGCGGGGGATGAGCACTTCTTC.

Regarding this clonotype: This could be a read error, since a much larger clone is one nucleotide away. The chain couples TRBV20-1 to TRBJ2-1, with TRBD2 identical over 7 bases. V trimming: 5 bases; J trimming: 0 bases; junction bases outside the gene matches: 4. This CDR3 region has 14 residues. Per germline, CDR1 DFQATT and CDR2 SNEGSKA (reference sequence). As DNA, the CDR3 is TGCAGTGCTCCCGGGACTAACTCCTACAATGAGCAGTTCTTC. It specifies CSAPGTNSYNEQFF.

This clonotype was seen a single time. The junction shows a germline mismatch at one end, possibly a read error. The gene calls are TRBV6-6 and TRBJ2-3, with 9 bases that match TRBD1. Germline-derived CDR1 and CDR2 are MNHNY and SVGAGI (reference sequence). This CDR3 spans 17 amino acids. The chain's CDR3 is CASSYSFDRGSTDTQYF. Here the CDR3 DNA reads TGTGCCAGCAGTTACTCTTTTGACAGGGGGTCCACAGACACGCAGTATTTT.

This clonotype was observed at least ten times. This sequence joins TRBV11-2 and TRBJ2-3; 7 nucleotides agree with TRBD2. The CDR3 consists of 15 residues. V was clipped by 3 bases and J by 2 bases; unmatched bases: 5. The germline V gene has CDR1 SGHAT and CDR2 FQNNGV. CDR3 protein: CASSFGLGHTDTQYF. In DNA, the CDR3 is TGTGCCAGCAGCTTCGGACTAGGACACACAGATACGCAGTATTTT.

About this clonotype: This clone may be a read error of a much larger clone one base away. This chain connects TRBV11-2 to TRBJ1-1, with 10 bases aligning to TRBD1. The CDR3 spans 17 residues. Trimming took 7 bases from V and 4 from J; bases not matched to a gene: 15. The germline gives CDR1 SGHAT, CDR2 FQNNGV. CDR3 coding DNA: TGTGCCAGCATCCGAATGGGGGGACAGGGGTTCGGCACTGAAGCTTTCTTT. Translating gives CASIRMGGQGFGTEAFF.

The rearrangement joins TRBV11-2 to TRBJ1-3; possible D gene TRBD1, 6 bases. V lost 9 bases and J 16 bases, leaving 19 bases between the germline ends. CDR3 length: 11 amino acids. Per germline, CDR1 SGHAT and CDR2 FQNNGV. CDR3 nucleotide sequence: TGTGCCAGTAGCCCGGGGACACCCTTCTATTTT. Encoded protein: CASSPGTPFYF.

On this clonotype itself: An end of the junction does not agree with germline; a read error may underlie this. CDR3 coding DNA: TGTACCAGCAGCTTAGGTGGAGTGAGTACGCAGTATTTC. Its protein product is CTSSLGGVSTQYF. The V call is TRBV7-8, the J call TRBJ2-3, with D unclear. CDR3 length: 13 amino acids. The germline CDR1 and CDR2 sequences are SGHVS and FQNEAQ.

A note on this clonotype: At one boundary the junction diverges from the germline segment, which might be a read error. The genes are TRBV4-2 and TRBJ2-7; 9 bases match TRBD1. CDR1 is LGHNA and CDR2 is YNFKEQ in the germline V gene. This CDR3 has 16 residues. The CDR3 nucleotides read TGTGCCAGCAGCCAAGAAGGGACGGGACAGGGCCACGAGCACTACTTC. Translated: CASSQEGTGQGHEHYF.

This clonotype was found many times. A much larger clone sits a single nucleotide away, making a read error possible. This chain uses TRBV30 with TRBJ2-7; 8 nucleotides agree with TRBD1. This CDR3 region has 16 residues. Per the germline V gene, CDR1 is GTSNPN and CDR2 is SVGIG (reference sequence). In nucleotides, the CDR3 is TGTGCCCGGAGGCCCACCGGACAGGGCTATCCCTACGAGCAGTACTTC. Residues: CARRPTGQGYPYEQYF.

This clonotype has just one count. This chain uses TRBV18 with TRBJ2-5; possible D gene TRBD1, 5 bases. The ends were cut back, 3 bases at V and 5 bases at J, with 16 bases in the middle. Germline assignment: CDR1 KGHSH and CDR2 LQKENI. This CDR3 has 15 residues. The CDR3 sequence: CASSPHSGKSETQYF. The CDR3 region has the DNA TGTGCCAGCTCACCTCACTCAGGGAAGTCCGAGACCCAGTACTTC. Filled out from reference TRBV18 and TRBJ2-5, the complete variable domain reads NAGVMQNPRHLVRRRGQEARLRCSPMKGHSHVYWYRQLPEEGLKFMVYLQKENIIDESGMPKERFSAEFPKEGPSILRIQQVVRGDSAAYFCASSPHSGKSETQYFGPGTRLLVL.

For this clonotype: A much larger clonotype is one base distant, so this may be a read error. In this CDR3 the conserved last residue, phenylalanine or tryptophan, is missing, so a read error is likely. The limits of the CDR3 on the DNA are not certain, so only TCRdb's listed CDR3 is given. V and J are TRBV13 and TRBJ2-7; the listed D gene, TRBD1, was not tested against the DNA. The CDR3 extends over 11 residues, inclusive of both ends. CDR1 is PRHDT, CDR2 FYEKMQ, per germline (reference sequence). CDR3 residues: CASSLGQGSYS.

Turning to this clonotype: Likely a read error: the CDR3 ends without its conserved phenylalanine or tryptophan. It is unclear where the CDR3 begins or ends on the DNA, so no DNA is shown, and the CDR3 is as TCRdb lists it. The chain joins TRBV29-1 to TRBJ1-1; the table's D call TRBD1 went unverified against the DNA. Germline CDR1 reads SQVTM; CDR2 reads ANQGSEA. From its first to its last residue, the CDR3 has 12 amino acids. The CDR3 reads CSAETGSTEAFL.